This TCR beta chain was captured by sequencing in a study of OX40 agonist ivuxolimab in advanced cancers. Study-wide background: Administration of intravenous ivuxolimab to patients occurred every 2 weeks at 0.01 to 10 mg/kg. Three partial responders included one hepatocellular carcinoma patient and two cutaneous melanoma patients. Subjects had a mean age of about 61 years, with a range of 23 to 79; just over 80% were male.

Looked up from germline, CDR1 is SGHDT and CDR2 is YYEEEE. This CDR3 contains 16 residues. Trimming at V came to 2 bases and at J to 1 base, leaving 7 bases not matched to a gene. The repertoire was sequenced with immunoSEQ multiplex PCR; TCRdb's copy has only in-frame clones and lacks some. Of tens of thousands of clones detected, 83% appear once; the ten largest clones hold 9.5% to 15%. As to this clone: The antigen is not known.

General study points: A proportion of nonresponders additionally exhibited low normalized T-cell clonal expansion.

V is TRBV5-6 and J is TRBJ2-3, with 7 bases matching TRBD1. The source is an adult with an advanced solid tumor such as melanoma, head and neck, liver or kidney cancer. The sequenced sample was CD4+ or CD8+ T cells sorted from blood, obtained in a trial of the OX40 agonist ivuxolimab. CDR3 bases: TGTGCCAGCAGCTTACAGACAGGGCTAGGCACAGATACGCAGTATTTT. Its translation: CASSLQTGLGTDTQYF.